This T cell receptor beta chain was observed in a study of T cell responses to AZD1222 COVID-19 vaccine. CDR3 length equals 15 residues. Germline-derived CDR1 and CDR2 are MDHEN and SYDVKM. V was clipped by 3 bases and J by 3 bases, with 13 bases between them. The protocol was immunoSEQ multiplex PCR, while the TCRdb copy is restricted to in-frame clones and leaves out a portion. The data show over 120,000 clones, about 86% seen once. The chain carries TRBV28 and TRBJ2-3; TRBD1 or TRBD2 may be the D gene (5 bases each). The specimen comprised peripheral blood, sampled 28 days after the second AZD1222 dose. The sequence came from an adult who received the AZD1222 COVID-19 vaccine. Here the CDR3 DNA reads TGTGCCAGCAGTTTCGAGGCCAGGGAGACAGATACGCAGTATTTT. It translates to CASSFEARETDTQYF.